The next 14 T cell receptor beta chains were all read from a single sample in a study of early T cells in non-severe SARS-CoV-2 infection. MiXCR, run by TCRdb on the 5' RACE reads, gives a single entry per CDR3 protein. The table records approximately 79,000 distinct CDR3 sequences, about 13% of them present only once. Sequencing was done on a sample of whole blood. The source is an adult who was a healthcare worker with PCR-confirmed SARS-CoV-2 infection or an uninfected control (not recorded which).

This clonotype was seen many times. The chain uses TRBV7-9 and TRBJ2-3; D might be TRBD1 (6 bases). Germline-derived CDR1 and CDR2 are SEHNR and FQNEAQ (reference sequence). V lost 0 bases to trimming and J lost 2 bases, with 9 bases between them. The CDR3 spans 15 residues. The CDR3 DNA is TGTGCCAGCAGCTTAGCGGGACAACCCACAGATACGCAGTATTTT. It yields the protein CASSLAGQPTDTQYF.

V usage is TRBV27 and J usage is TRBJ1-2; 8 bases align to TRBD1. Germline V gene data show CDR1 as MNHEY and CDR2 as SMNVEV (reference sequence). The V segment lost 4 bases and the J segment 4 bases; nucleotides outside the gene matches: 8. The CDR3 has 15 amino acids. CDR3 amino acids: CASSSPDRGAYGYTF. In nucleotides, the CDR3 is TGTGCCAGCAGTTCCCCAGACAGGGGTGCCTATGGCTACACCTTC.

This clonotype was seen only a few times. The CDR3 is CASRMDTEAFF. In DNA, the CDR3 is TGTGCCAGCAGGATGGACACTGAAGCTTTCTTT. This chain connects TRBV7-9 to TRBJ1-1; D unclear. This CDR3 has 11 amino acids. Trimming shortened V by 6 bases and J by 3 bases, and 5 bases separated the two germline ends. Germline-derived CDR1 and CDR2 are SEHNR and FQNEAQ (reference sequence).

In its sample, this clonotype was seen a few times. V gene TRBV5-6 combines with J gene TRBJ2-2; 8 nucleotides agree with TRBD2. V lost 4 bases and J lost 3; bases outside the gene matches: 2. This CDR3 contains 14 residues. In germline, CDR1 is SGHDT, CDR2 YYEEEE. The CDR3 nucleotides are TGTGCCAGCAGCACTAGCGGTTACACCGGGGAGCTGTTTTTT. As protein: CASSTSGYTGELFF.

This chain links TRBV6-2 or TRBV6-3 with TRBJ2-5; D is uncertain. This CDR3 comprises 12 residues. Trimming took 5 bases from V and 3 from J, leaving 7 bases between them. Germline V lookup: CDR1 MNHEY, CDR2 SVGEGT. The CDR3 protein is CASSPAEETQYF. Written as DNA, the CDR3 is TGTGCCAGCAGTCCGGCAGAAGAGACCCAGTACTTC.

CDR3 DNA: TGTGCGACCAGCTTAGTCACAGGGGGTATGAATGAGCAGTTCTTC. It codes for CATSLVTGGMNEQFF. This sequence joins TRBV11-2 and TRBJ2-1; 8 positions match TRBD1. This CDR3 region has 15 residues. Germline V gene lookup returns CDR1 SGHAT and CDR2 FQNNGV.

The sample holds many counts of this clonotype. The V gene is TRBV13, the J gene TRBJ2-5; 8 bases line up with TRBD2. CDR1 is PRHDT, CDR2 FYEKMQ, per germline (reference sequence). V lost 5 bases, J lost 3 bases, and 14 bases stayed unmatched. The CDR3 extends over 17 amino acids. CDR3 in DNA: TGTGCCAGCAGCCCCGTCTTTGAGCGGGAGAACGAAGAGACCCAGTACTTC. Amino acid sequence: CASSPVFERENEETQYF.

The chain joins TRBV11-3 to TRBJ2-1; D is ambiguous. Trimming cost V 4 bases and J 9 bases, with 19 bases left between them. This CDR3 comprises 15 residues. Germline values: CDR1 SGHNT, CDR2 YENEEA. The CDR3 here is CASSSTPTISAEQFF. The CDR3 DNA is TGTGCCAGCAGCTCCACACCGACGATCAGTGCTGAGCAGTTCTTC.

The sample holds many counts of this clonotype. The chain links TRBV7-9 to TRBJ2-7; a weak D match, TRBD2 (6 bases). This CDR3 is 14 amino acids long. V lost 5 bases, J lost 4 bases, and 15 bases lay in between. Germline V lookup: CDR1 SEHNR, CDR2 FQNEAQ (reference sequence). DNA for the CDR3: TGTGCCAGCAGCCCAACGGGACTGGCGTACGAGCAGTACTTC. Translated: CASSPTGLAYEQYF.

Points on this clonotype: A read error may explain this, as a much larger clone is one base away. This chain connects TRBV6-6 to TRBJ2-1; tentatively, D is TRBD1 (5 bases). The CDR3 totals 15 residues. Between the trimmed V and J ends, which lost 6 bases and 2 bases, there was a span of 14 bases. The germline gives CDR1 MNHNY, CDR2 SVGAGI (reference sequence). The CDR3 reads CASSKTDPPYNEQFF. DNA for the CDR3: TGTGCCAGCAGCAAGACAGATCCACCCTACAATGAGCAGTTCTTC.

In its sample, this clonotype was seen a few times. The V call is TRBV6-2 or TRBV6-3, the J call TRBJ1-6; D remains unclear. In germline, CDR1 is MNHEY, CDR2 SVGEGT. The germline V and J ends were trimmed by 5 bases and 9 bases, with 14 bases remaining between them. The CDR3 is made up of 14 amino acids. The CDR3 here is CASSADGGPSPLHF. CDR3 DNA sequence: TGTGCCAGCAGTGCCGATGGCGGGCCTTCACCCCTCCACTTT.

This clonotype came up a few times. The chain employs TRBV5-6 and TRBJ1-1, with TRBD1 as a possible D gene (6 bases). The CDR3 contains 13 residues. Germline assignment: CDR1 SGHDT and CDR2 YYEEEE. V dropped 5 bases and J dropped 6 bases, with 14 bases sitting between them. The CDR3 DNA reads TGTGCCAGCAGATCCGGGACACCCTCTGAAGCTTTCTTT. Translating gives CASRSGTPSEAFF.

A few counts support this clonotype. V gene TRBV5-1 combines with J gene TRBJ1-2; TRBD1 matches 7 bases. Trimming took 4 bases from V and 2 from J; bases not matched to a gene: 5. The germline V gene encodes CDR1 SGHRS and CDR2 YFSETQ. The CDR3 runs 14 residues. Here the CDR3 reads CASSLDRPNYGYTF. The CDR3 DNA is TGCGCCAGCAGCCTGGACAGGCCGAACTATGGCTACACCTTC.

This clonotype has just a few counts. The rearrangement links TRBV19 to TRBJ2-7; D is possibly TRBD2 (5 bases). Germline loops: CDR1 LNHDA, CDR2 SQIVND (reference sequence). Trimming left V 3 bases short and J 0 bases short, with 6 bases between. The CDR3 spans 13 residues. The CDR3: CASSIRDSYEQYF. The CDR3 coding sequence is TGTGCCAGTAGTATCCGGGACTCCTACGAGCAGTACTTC. The full variable domain, rest sourced from reference TRBV19 and TRBJ2-7, is DGGITQSPKYLFRKEGQNVTLSCEQNLNHDAMYWYRQDPGQGLRLIYYSQIVNDFQKGDIAEGYSVSREKKESFPLTVTSAQKNPTAFYLCASSIRDSYEQYFGPGTRLTVT.